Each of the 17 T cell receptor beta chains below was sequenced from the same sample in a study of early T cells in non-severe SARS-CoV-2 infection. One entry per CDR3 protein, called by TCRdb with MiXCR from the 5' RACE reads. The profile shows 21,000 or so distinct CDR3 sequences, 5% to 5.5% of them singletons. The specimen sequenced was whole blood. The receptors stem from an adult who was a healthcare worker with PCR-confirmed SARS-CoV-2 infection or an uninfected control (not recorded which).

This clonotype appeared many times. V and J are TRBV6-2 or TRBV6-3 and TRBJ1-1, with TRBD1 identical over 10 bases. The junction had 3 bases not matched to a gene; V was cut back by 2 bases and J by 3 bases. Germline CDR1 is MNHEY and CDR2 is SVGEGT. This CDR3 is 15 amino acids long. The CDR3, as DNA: TGTGCCAGCAGTTACAGGACAGGGGGAGACACTGAAGCTTTCTTT. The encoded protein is CASSYRTGGDTEAFF.

The DNA of the CDR3 is TGTGCCAGCAGCCTCAAGGGAGTCACTGAAGCTTTCTTT. Amino acid sequence: CASSLKGVTEAFF. The chain recombines TRBV7-9 with TRBJ1-1; D unresolved. The CDR3 runs 13 residues. Trimming pared 5 bases from V and 4 bases from J, leaving 11 bases between. Germline V lookup: CDR1 SEHNR, CDR2 FQNEAQ (reference sequence).

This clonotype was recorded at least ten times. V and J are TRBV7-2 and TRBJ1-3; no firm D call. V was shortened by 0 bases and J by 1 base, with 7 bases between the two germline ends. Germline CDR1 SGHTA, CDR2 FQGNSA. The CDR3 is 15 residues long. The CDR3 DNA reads TGTGCCAGCAGCTTAGCCTCAAGGTCTGGAAACACCATATATTTT. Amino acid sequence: CASSLASRSGNTIYF.

The CDR3 is CASSTNRGGTEAFF. The CDR3 DNA sequence: TGTGCCAGCAGCACCAACAGGGGTGGCACTGAAGCTTTCTTT. The V call is TRBV5-4, the J call TRBJ1-1; 7 bases map to TRBD1. This CDR3 has 14 amino acids. Germline trimming cut 4 bases from V and 4 bases from J; bases unmatched to any gene: 7. Germline V gene lookup returns CDR1 SGHNT and CDR2 YYREEE (reference sequence).

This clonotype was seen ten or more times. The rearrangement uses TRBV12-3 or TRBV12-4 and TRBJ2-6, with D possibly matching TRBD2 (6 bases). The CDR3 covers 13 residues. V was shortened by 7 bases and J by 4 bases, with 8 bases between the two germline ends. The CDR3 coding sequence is TGTGCCAGCACACGGGAGGGGGCCAACGTCCTGACTTTC. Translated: CASTREGANVLTF.

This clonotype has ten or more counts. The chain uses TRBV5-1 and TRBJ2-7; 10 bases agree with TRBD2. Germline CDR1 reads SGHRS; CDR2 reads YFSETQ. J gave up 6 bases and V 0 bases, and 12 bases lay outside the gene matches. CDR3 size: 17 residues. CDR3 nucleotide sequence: TGCGCCAGCAGCTTGGCCGGACTAGCGGATTTCGTCGGCGAGCAGTACTTC. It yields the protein CASSLAGLADFVGEQYF. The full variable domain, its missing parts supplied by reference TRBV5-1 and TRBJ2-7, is KAGVTQTPRYLIKTRGQQVTLSCSPISGHRSVSWYQQTPGQGLQFLFEYFSETQRNKGNFPGRFSGRQFSNSRSEMNVSTLELGDSALYLCASSLAGLADFVGEQYFGPGTRLTVT.

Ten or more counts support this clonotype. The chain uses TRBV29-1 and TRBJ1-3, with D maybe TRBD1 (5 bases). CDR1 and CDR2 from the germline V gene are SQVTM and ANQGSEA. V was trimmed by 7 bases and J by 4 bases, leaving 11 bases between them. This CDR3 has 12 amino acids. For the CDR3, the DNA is TGCAGCGGGACATTAGGAGGAAACACCATATATTTT. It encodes CSGTLGGNTIYF.

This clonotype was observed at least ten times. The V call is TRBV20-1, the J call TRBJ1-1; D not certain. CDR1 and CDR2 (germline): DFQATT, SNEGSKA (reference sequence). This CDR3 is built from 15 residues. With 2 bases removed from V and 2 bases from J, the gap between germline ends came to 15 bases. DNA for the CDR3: TGCAGTGCTAGATACGACTTGGGTGATAACACTGAAGCTTTCTTT. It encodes CSARYDLGDNTEAFF.

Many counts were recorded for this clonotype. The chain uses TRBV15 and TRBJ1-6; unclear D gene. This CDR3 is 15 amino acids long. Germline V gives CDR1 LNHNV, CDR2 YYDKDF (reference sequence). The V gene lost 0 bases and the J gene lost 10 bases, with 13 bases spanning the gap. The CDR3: CATSRDNMAYSPLHF. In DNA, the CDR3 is TGTGCCACCAGCAGAGATAACATGGCATACTCACCCCTCCACTTT. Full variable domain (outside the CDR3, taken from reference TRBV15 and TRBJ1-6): DAMVIQNPRYQVTQFGKPVTLSCSQTLNHNVMYWYQQKSSQAPKLLFHYYDKDFNNEADTPDNFQSRRPNTSFCFLDIRSPGLGDTAMYLCATSRDNMAYSPLHFGNGTRLTVT.

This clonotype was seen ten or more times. CDR3 in amino acids: CSASSNEQFF. CDR3 bases: TGCAGTGCGAGTAGTAATGAGCAGTTCTTC. V and J are TRBV20-1 and TRBJ2-1; D ambiguous. The V and J ends lost 6 bases and 7 bases respectively, with 7 bases between them. The CDR3 has 10 amino acids. The germline V gene encodes CDR1 DFQATT and CDR2 SNEGSKA (reference sequence).

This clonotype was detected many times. The CDR3 reads CASSVQGMRDNEQFF. CDR3 sequence (DNA): TGTGCCAGCAGCGTACAGGGTATGCGGGACAATGAGCAGTTCTTC. The V and J genes are TRBV9 and TRBJ2-1, with D perhaps being TRBD1 or TRBD2 (5 bases each). The CDR3 spans 15 residues. The ends were cut back, 1 base at V and 5 bases at J, with 13 bases in the middle. Germline lookup yields CDR1 SGDLS and CDR2 YYNGEE. Based on the CDR3 plus reference TRBV9 and TRBJ2-1, the full variable domain is DSGVTQTPKHLITATGQRVTLRCSPRSGDLSVYWYQQSLDQGLQFLIQYYNGEERAKGNILERFSAQQFPDLHSELNLSSLELGDSALYFCASSVQGMRDNEQFFGPGTRLTVL.

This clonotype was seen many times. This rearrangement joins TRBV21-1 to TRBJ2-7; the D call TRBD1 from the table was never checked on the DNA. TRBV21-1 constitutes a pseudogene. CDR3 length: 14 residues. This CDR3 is CASSKTSQGGEQYF. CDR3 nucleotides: TGTGCCAGCAGCAAAACATCACAGGGTGGCGAGCAGTACTTC.

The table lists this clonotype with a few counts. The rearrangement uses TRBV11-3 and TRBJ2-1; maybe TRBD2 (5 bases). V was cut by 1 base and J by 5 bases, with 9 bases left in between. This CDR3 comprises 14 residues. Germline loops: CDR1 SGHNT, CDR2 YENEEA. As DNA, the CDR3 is TGTGCCAGCAGCTTAGGTGAGGGCCACAATGAGCAGTTCTTC. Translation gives CASSLGEGHNEQFF.

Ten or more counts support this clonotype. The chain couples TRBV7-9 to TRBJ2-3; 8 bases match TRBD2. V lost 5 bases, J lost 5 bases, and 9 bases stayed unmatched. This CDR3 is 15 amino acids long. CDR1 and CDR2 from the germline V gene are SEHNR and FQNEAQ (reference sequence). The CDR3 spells CASSPPGLDGDTQYF. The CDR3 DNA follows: TGTGCCAGCAGCCCTCCGGGACTAGATGGAGATACGCAGTATTTT. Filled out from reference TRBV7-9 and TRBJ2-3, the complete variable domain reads DTGVSQNPRHKITKRGQNVTFRCDPISEHNRLYWYRQTLGQGPEFLTYFQNEAQLEKSRLLSDRFSAERPKGSFSTLEIQRTEQGDSAMYLCASSPPGLDGDTQYFGPGTRLTVL.

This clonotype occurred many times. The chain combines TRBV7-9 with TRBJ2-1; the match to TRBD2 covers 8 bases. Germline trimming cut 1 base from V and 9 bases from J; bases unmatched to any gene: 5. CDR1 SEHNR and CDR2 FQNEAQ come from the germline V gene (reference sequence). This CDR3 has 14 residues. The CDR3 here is CASSLEAGVPEQFF. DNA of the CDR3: TGTGCCAGCAGCTTAGAAGCGGGAGTACCTGAGCAGTTCTTC.

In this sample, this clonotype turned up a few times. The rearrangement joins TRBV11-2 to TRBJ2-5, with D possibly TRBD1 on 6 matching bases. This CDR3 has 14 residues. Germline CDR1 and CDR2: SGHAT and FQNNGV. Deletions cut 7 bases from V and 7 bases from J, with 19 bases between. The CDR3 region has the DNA TGTGCCAGCAACCAGCACCGGGGACAATTGACCCAGTACTTC. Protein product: CASNQHRGQLTQYF.

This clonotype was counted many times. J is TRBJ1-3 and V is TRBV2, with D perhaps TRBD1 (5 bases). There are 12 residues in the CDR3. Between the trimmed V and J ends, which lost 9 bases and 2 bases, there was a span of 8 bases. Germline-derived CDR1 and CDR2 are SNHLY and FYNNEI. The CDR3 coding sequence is TGTGCCAGAAAACAGGCTGGAAACACCATATATTTT. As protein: CARKQAGNTIYF.